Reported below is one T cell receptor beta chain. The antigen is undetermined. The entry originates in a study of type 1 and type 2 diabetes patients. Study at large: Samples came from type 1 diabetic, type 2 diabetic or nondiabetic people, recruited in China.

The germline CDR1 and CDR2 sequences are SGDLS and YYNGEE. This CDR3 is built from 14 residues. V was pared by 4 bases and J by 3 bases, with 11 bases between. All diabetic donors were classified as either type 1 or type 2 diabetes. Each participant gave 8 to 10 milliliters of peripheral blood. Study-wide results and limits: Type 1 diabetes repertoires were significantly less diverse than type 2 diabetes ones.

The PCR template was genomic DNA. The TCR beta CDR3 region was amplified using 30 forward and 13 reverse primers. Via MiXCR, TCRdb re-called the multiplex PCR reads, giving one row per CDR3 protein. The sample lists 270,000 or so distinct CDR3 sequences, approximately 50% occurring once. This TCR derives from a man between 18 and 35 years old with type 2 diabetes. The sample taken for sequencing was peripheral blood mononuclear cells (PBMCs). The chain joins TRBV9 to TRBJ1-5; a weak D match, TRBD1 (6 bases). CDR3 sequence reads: CASSPGTTNQPQHF. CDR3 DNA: TGTGCCAGCAGCCCCGGGACAACCAATCAGCCCCAGCATTTT.